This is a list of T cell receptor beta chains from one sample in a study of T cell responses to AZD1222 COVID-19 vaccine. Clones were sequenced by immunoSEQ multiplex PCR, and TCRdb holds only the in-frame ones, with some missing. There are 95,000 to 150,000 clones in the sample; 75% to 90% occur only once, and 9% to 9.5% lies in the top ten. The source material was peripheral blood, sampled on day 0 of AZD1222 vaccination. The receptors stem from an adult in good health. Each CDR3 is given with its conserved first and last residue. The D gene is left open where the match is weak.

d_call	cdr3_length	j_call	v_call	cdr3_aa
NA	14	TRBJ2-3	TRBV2	CASRSIPSTDTQYF
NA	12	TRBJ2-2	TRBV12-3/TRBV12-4	CASVGAVGELFF
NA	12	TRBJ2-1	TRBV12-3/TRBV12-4	CASSRPPNEQFF
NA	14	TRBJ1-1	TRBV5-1	CASTLGYMNTEAFF
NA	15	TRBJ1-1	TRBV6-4	CASRSGPLRNTEAFF
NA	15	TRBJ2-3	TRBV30	CAWTPWGAGTDTQYF
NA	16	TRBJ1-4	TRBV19	CASSSNRGVRNEKLFF
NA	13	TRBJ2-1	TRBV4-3	CASSYNRAGEQFF
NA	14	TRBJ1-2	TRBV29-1	CSVENAGVGYGYTF
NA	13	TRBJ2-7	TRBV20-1	CSASWDGGLEQYF
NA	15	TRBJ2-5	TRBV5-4	CASSPRQQYQETQYF
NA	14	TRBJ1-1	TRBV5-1	CASSLALVGTEAFF
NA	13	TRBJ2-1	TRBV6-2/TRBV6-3	CASSFSPPNEQFF
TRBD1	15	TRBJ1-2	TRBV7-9	CASSVSGTGGYGYTF
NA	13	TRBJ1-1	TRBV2	CASSERGATEAFF
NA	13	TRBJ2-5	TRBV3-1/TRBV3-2	CASGWSGQETQYF
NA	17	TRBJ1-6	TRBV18	CASSPIESRTLNSPLHF
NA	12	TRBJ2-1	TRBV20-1	CSASIVDNEQFF
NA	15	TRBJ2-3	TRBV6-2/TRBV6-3	CASSSDAGLPDTQYF
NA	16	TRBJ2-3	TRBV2	CASRGRTPARTDTQYF
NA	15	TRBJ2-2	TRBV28	CASSRDYETGGELFF
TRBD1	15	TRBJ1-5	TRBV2	CASSVPGQENQPQHF
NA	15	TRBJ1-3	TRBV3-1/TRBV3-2	CASSQSVGDGNTIYF
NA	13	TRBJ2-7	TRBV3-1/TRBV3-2	CASSQQGIYEQYF
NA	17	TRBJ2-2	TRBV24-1	CATSDLPGNRNTGELFF
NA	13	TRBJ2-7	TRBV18	CASSPLPGDEQYF
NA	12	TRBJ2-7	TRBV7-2	CASSLFGGEQYF
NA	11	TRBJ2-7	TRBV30	CAWRTEFEQYF
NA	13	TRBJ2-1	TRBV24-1	CATGLSSYNEQFF
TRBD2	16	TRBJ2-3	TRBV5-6	CASSDPLAGVTDTQYF
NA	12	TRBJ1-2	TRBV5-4	CASSGGGVGYTF
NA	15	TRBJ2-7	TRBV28	CASSPTGEGEYEQYF
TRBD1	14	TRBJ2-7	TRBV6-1	CASSEVGRGHEQYF
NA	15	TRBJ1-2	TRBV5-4	CASSLDGGLVHGYTF
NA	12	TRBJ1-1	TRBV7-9	CASSSPAPEAFF
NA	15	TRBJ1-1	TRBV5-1	CASSLEFTGLLEAFF
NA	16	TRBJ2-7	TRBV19	CASREAVGAPSYEQYF
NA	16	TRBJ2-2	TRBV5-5	CASSGGQDHHTGELFF
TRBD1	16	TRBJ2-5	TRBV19	CASSVGDRGSGETQYF
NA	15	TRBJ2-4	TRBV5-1	CASSSNPGAKNIQYF
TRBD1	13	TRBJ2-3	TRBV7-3	CASSVDREDTQYF
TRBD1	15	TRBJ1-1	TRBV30	CAWSASQGAASEAFF
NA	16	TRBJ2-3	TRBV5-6	CASSSTLTARTDTQYF
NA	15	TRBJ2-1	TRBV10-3	CAISESRQVHNEQFF
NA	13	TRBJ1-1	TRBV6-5	CASSPGMNTEAFF
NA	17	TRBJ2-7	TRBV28	CASSYIGQSRASYEQYF
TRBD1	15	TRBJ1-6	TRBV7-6	CASSLEGQGRSPLHF
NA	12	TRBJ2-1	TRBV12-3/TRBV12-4	CASNRGTTEQFF
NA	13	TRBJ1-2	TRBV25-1	CASSPNSNYGYTF
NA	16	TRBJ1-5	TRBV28	CASSLVRGSGNQPQHF
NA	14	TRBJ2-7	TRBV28	CASSFNRVTYEQYF
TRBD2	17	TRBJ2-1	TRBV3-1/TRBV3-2	CASSRQHLADQYNEQFF
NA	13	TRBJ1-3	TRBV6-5	CASRGNSGNTIYF
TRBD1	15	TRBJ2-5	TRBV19	CASNRGTGPQETQYF
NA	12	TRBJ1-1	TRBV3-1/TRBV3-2	CASSRTSTEAFF